This entry describes one T cell receptor beta chain. Method: immunoSEQ multiplex PCR; TCRdb's copy keeps in-frame clones and lacks some. The sample consists of a few hundred thousand clones, around 90% of them appearing once. The sample belongs to a study of blood T cell repertoires in COVID-19. Germline assignment: CDR1 SGHRS and CDR2 YFSETQ. The CDR3 is 14 residues long. V lost 1 base, J lost 7 bases, and 12 bases lay in between. The rearrangement uses TRBV5-1 and TRBJ2-1; D is undetermined. The TCR was taken from a woman younger than 30 with acute COVID-19. The sequenced sample consisted of PBMCs or T cells enriched from blood (not recorded which). The DNA of the CDR3 is TGCGCCAGCAGCTTGCCCCTTGGGCCGAATGAGCAGTTCTTC. Its protein is CASSLPLGPNEQFF.